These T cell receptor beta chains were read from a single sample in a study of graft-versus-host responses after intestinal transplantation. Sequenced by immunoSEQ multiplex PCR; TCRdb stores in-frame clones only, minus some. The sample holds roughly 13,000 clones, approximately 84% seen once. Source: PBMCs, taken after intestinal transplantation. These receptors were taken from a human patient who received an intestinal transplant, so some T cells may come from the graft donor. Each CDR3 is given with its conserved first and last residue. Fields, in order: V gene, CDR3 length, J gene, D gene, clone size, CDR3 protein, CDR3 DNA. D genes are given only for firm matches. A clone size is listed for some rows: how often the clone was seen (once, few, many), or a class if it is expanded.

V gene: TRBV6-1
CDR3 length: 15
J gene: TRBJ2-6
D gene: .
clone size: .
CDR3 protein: CASQLQGSGANVLTF
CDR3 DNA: TGTGCCAGCCAGTTACAGGGCTCTGGGGCCAACGTCCTGACTTTC

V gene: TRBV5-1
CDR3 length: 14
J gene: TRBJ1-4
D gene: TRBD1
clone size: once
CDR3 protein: CASSAGTGVEKLFF
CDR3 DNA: TGCGCCAGCAGCGCCGGGACAGGGGTTGAAAAACTGTTTTTT

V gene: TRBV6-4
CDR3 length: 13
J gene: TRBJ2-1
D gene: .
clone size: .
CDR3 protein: CASSDDSDNEQFF
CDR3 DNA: TGTGCCAGCAGTGACGATTCGGACAATGAGCAGTTCTTC

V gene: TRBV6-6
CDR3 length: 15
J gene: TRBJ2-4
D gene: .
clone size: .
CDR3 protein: CASSYSRGRENIQYF
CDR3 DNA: TGTGCCAGCAGTTACTCAAGGGGGAGGGAAAACATTCAGTACTTC

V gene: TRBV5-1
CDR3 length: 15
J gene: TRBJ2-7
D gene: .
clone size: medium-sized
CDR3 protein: CASSPDQGLSYEQYF
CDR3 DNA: TGCGCCAGCAGCCCGGACCAGGGCCTCTCCTACGAGCAGTACTTC

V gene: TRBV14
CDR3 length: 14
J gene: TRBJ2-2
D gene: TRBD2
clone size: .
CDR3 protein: CASSRTSGTGELFF
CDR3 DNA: TGTGCCAGCAGCCGGACTAGCGGGACCGGGGAGCTGTTTTTT

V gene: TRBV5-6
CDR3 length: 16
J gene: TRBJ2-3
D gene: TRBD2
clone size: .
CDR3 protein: CASSLDGRESTDTQYF
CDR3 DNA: TGTGCCAGCAGCTTGGACGGGCGGGAGAGCACAGATACGCAGTATTTT

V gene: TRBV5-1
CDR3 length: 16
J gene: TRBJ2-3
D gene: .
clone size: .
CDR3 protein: CASRRSLADYTDTQYF
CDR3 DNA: TGCGCCAGCAGGAGGAGCTTGGCTGACTATACAGATACGCAGTATTTT

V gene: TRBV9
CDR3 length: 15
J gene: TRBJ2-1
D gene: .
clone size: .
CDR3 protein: CASSARGDTYNEQFF
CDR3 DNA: TGTGCCAGCAGCGCCCGAGGAGACACATACAATGAGCAGTTCTTC

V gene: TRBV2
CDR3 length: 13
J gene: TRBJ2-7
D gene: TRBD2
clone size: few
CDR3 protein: CASEREVFGEQYF
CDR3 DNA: TGTGCCAGCGAGCGGGAGGTTTTTGGAGAGCAGTACTTC

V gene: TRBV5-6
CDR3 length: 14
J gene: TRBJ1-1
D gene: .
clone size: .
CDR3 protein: CAGSLRQVRGRAFF
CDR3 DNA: TGTGCCGGCAGCTTGAGACAGGTGCGAGGGCGGGCTTTCTTT

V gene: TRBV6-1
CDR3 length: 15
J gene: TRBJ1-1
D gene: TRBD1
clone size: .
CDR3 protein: CASTDTGQVNTEAFF
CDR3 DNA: TGTGCCAGCACCGACACGGGACAGGTGAACACTGAAGCTTTCTTT

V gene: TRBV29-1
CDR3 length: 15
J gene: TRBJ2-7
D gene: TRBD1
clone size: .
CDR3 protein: CSVEAGTGGFDEQYF
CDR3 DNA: TGCAGCGTTGAAGCAGGGACAGGCGGTTTCGACGAGCAGTACTTC

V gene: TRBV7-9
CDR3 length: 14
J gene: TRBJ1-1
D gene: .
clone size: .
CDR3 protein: CASSLVAPNTEAFF
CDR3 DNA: TGTGCCAGCAGCTTAGTCGCCCCGAACACTGAAGCTTTCTTT

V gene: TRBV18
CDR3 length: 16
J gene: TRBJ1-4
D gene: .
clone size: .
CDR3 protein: CASSPGIGATNEKLFF
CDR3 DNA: TGTGCCAGCTCACCGGGCATCGGGGCAACTAATGAAAAACTGTTTTTT

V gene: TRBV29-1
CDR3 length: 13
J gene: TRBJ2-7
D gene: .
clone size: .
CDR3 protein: CSYGGSPKGEQYF
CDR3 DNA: TGCAGCTACGGGGGAAGCCCCAAGGGCGAGCAGTACTTC

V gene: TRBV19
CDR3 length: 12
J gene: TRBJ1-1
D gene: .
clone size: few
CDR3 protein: CASSIGNTEAFF
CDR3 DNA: TGTGCCAGTAGTATTGGGAACACTGAAGCTTTCTTT

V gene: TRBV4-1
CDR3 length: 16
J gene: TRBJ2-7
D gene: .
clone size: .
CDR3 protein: CASSQDHRGGFYEQYF
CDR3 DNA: TGCGCCAGCAGCCAAGATCACAGGGGGGGGTTTTACGAGCAGTACTTC

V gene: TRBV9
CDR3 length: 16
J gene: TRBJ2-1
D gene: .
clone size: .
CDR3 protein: CASSADTSLPYNEQFF
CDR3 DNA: TGTGCCAGCAGCGCCGATACTAGCCTACCCTACAATGAGCAGTTCTTC

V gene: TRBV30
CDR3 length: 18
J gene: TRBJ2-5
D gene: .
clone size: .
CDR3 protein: CAWPNKSHPGRAKETQYF
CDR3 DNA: TGTGCCTGGCCAAATAAATCACATCCCGGGCGGGCCAAAGAGACCCAGTACTTC

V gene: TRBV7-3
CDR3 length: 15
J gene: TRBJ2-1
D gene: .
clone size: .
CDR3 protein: CASSSRRGEGNEQFF
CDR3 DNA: TGTGCCAGCAGCTCCCGGAGGGGTGAGGGAAATGAGCAGTTCTTC

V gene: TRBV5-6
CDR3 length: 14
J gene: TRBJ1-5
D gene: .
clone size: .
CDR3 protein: CASSLDGGYQPQHF
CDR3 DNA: TGTGCCAGCAGCTTGGATGGGGGTTATCAGCCCCAGCATTTT

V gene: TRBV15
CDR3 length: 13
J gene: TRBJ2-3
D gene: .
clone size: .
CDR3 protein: CATSRDMVDTQYF
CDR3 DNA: TGTGCCACCAGCAGAGATATGGTGGATACGCAGTATTTT

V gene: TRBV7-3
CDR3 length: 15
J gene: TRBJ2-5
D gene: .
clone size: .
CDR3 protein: CASSPQPTRQETQYF
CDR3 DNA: TGTGCCAGCAGCCCCCAGCCGACGCGCCAAGAGACCCAGTACTTC

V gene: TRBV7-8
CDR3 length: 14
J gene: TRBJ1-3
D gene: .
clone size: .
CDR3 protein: CASSLSGGGNTIYF
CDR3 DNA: TGTGCCAGCAGCTTAAGCGGGGGGGGAAACACCATATATTTT

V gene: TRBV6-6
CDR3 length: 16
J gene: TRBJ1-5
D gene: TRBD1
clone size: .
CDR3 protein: CASGLTQGDSNQPQHF
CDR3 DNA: TGTGCCAGCGGCCTGACACAGGGGGATAGCAATCAGCCCCAGCATTTT

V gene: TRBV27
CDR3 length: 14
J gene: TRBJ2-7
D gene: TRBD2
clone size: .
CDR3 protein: CASSPISGTHEQYF
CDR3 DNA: TGTGCCAGCTCCCCGATTAGCGGGACACACGAGCAGTACTTC

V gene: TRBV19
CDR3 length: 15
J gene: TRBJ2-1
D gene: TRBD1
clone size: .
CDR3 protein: CASSMGQGAYNEQFF
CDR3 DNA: TGTGCCAGTAGTATGGGACAGGGGGCCTACAATGAGCAGTTCTTC

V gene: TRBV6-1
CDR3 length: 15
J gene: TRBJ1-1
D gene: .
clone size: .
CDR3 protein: CASSGQGGVNTEAFF
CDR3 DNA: TGTGCCAGCAGTGGGCAGGGAGGAGTGAACACTGAAGCTTTCTTT

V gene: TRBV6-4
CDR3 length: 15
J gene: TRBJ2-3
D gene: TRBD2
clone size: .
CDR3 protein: CASSDSGGATDTQYF
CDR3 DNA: TGTGCCAGCAGTGATAGCGGGGGGGCGACAGATACGCAGTATTTT

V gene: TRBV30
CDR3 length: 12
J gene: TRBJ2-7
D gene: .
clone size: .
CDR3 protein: CAWSVLRPLQYF
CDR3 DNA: TGTGCCTGGAGTGTTTTGCGGCCCCTCCAGTACTTC

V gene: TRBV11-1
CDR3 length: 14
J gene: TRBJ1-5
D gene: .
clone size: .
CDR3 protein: CASRLEGPNQPQHF
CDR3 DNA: TGTGCCAGCAGGTTGGAGGGCCCAAATCAGCCCCAGCATTTT

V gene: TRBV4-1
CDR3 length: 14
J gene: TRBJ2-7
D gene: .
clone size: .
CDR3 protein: CASSPGPLIYEQYF
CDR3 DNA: TGCGCCAGCAGCCCGGGACCACTAATCTACGAGCAGTACTTC

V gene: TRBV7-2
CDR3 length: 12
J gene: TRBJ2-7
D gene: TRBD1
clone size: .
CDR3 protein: CASSLGIPGQHF
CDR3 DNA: TGTGCCAGCAGCTTAGGTATACCGGGACAGCACTTC

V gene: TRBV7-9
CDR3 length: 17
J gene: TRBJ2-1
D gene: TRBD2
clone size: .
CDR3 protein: CASSLADVLAGRDEQFF
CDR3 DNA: TGTGCCAGCAGCTTAGCGGATGTACTAGCGGGGAGGGATGAGCAGTTCTTC

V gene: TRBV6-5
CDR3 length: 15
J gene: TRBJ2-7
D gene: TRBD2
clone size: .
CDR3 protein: CASSISGLAAYEQYF
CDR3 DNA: TGTGCCAGCAGTATATCGGGACTAGCGGCCTACGAGCAGTACTTC

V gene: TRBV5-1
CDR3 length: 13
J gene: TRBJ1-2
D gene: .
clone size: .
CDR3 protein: CASSLEGSGGYTF
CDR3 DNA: TGCGCCAGCAGCTTGGAAGGGTCGGGAGGCTACACCTTC

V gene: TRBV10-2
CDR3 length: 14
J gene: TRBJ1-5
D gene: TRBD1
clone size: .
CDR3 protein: CASKVTGSDQPQHF
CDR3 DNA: TGCGCCAGCAAGGTGACAGGGAGCGATCAGCCCCAGCATTTT

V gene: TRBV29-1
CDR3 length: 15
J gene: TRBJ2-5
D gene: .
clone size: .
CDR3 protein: CSVEDLRGRRETQYF
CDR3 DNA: TGCAGCGTTGAAGATCTGCGGGGACGGCGGGAGACCCAGTACTTC

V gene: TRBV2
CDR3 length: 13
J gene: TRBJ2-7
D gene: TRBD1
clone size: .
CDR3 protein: CASTQGDPYEQYF
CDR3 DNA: TGTGCCAGCACCCAGGGGGACCCCTACGAGCAGTACTTC

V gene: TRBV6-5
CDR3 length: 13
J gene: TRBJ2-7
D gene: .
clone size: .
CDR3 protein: CASSYGQSYEQYF
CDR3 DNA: TGTGCCAGCAGTTATGGGCAGTCCTACGAGCAGTACTTC

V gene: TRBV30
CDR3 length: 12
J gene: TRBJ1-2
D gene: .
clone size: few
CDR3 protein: CAWSLGTGGYTF
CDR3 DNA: TGTGCCTGGAGTTTAGGGACCGGGGGCTACACCTTC

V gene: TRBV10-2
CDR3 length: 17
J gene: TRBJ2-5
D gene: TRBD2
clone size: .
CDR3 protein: CASSEPLGLAVTLRQYF
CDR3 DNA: TGCGCCAGCAGTGAGCCCCTTGGACTAGCCGTCACGTTACGGCAGTACTTC

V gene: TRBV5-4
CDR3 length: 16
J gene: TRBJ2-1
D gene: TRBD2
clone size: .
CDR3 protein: CASSRQGSGRNNEQFF
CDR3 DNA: TGTGCCAGCAGCCGCCAGGGTAGCGGGAGGAACAATGAGCAGTTCTTC

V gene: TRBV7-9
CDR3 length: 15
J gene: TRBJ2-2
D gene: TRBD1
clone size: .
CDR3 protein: CASSTQQGAPGELFF
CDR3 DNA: TGTGCCAGCAGCACCCAACAGGGGGCCCCCGGGGAGCTGTTTTTT

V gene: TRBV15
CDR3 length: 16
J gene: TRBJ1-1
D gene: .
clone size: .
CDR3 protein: CATSRDRVRGNTEAFF
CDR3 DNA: TGTGCCACCAGCAGAGATCGTGTCAGGGGGAACACTGAAGCTTTCTTT

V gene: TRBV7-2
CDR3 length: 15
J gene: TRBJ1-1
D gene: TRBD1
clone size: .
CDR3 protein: CASSLMGQSNTEAFF
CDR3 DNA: TGTGCCAGCAGCTTAATGGGACAGTCGAACACTGAAGCTTTCTTT

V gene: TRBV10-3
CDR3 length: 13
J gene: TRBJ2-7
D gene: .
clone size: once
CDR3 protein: CAISEDRFYEQYF
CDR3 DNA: TGTGCCATCAGTGAGGACAGGTTCTACGAGCAGTACTTC

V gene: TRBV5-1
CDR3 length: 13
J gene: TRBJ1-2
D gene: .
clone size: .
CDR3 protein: CASSSPELYGYTF
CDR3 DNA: TGCGCCAGCAGCTCCCCAGAGCTCTATGGCTACACCTTC

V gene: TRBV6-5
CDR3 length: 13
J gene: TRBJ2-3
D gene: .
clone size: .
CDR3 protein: CASSYDHTDTQYF
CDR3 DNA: TGTGCCAGCAGTTACGACCACACAGATACGCAGTATTTT

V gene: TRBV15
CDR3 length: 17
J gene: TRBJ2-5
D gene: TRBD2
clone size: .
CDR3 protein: CATSREYGAGVGETQYF
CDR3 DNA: TGTGCCACCAGCAGAGAGTATGGGGCGGGAGTGGGAGAGACCCAGTACTTC

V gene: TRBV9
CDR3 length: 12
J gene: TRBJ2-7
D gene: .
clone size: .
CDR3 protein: CASSVGDHEQYF
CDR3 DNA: TGTGCCAGCAGCGTAGGGGACCACGAGCAGTACTTC

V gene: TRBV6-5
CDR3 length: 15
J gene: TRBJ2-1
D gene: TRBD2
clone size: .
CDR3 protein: CASRDGAGGYNEQFF
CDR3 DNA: TGTGCCAGCCGAGACGGGGCGGGAGGGTACAATGAGCAGTTCTTC